This T cell receptor (beta chain) was captured in a study of breast tumors, draining lymph nodes, adjacent tissues (dated by TCRdb to about 2016). At the level of the whole study: In breast cancer patients, the study compared the TCR beta repertoires of tumor, adjacent nontumor tissue and axillary lymph nodes. The study was designed to assess the relationships and possible T-cell exchange between tumor, surrounding tissue and draining lymph node repertoires in human breast cancer. Beyond this particular receptor, the publication reports: The conclusion that tumor T cells originate in lymph nodes was framed as consistent with a hypothesis rather than directly demonstrated. In luminal-like breast cancer, tumor and nontumor tissue repertoires resembled each other significantly more than in basal-like breast cancer. Tumors showed preferential V and J gene usage, and their T-cell repertoire diversity fell below that of lymph nodes yet above that of nontumor tissue. The data were judged consistent with most tumor T cells deriving from the lymph node and then expanding within tumor tissue.

Remarks on this clonotype: No cognate antigen has been identified for it. Per-nucleotide qualities are absent, and no much larger clonotype sits a single base away.

Instrument on record: Illumina HiSeq 2000. TCR beta chain libraries were generated by multiplex PCR amplification. The amplified TCR beta chain products were analyzed by high-throughput sequencing. TCRdb reran the public reads through fastp at Q25 and MiXCR, keeping productive beta chains. Identical CDR3 proteins give one entry, which carries the most common genes and DNA. The sample table contains 30,000 to 40,000 distinct CDR3 sequences; only one count was recorded for 60% to 80% of them. Together, the top ten hold 18% of the sample. The CDR3 holds 15 amino acids from the cysteine to the phenylalanine. Only CDR3 DNA is held: 45 bases, read in frame from base 1. V ends up 3 bases short and J 4 bases short, with an unmatched junction base count of 6. The germline V gene supplies CDR1 SGHAT and CDR2 FQNNGV.

The TCR originated in a female donor with breast cancer. Some clones in this sample may be carry-over from other donors' samples. The material sequenced was breast tumor tissue. Recombination joined TRBV11-2 with TRBJ2-1, and 7 junction bases match TRBD2. The sequenced DNA: TGTGCCAGCAGCTTTAGTACTAGCGCGTACAATGAGCAGTTCTTC. Its translation is CASSFSTSAYNEQFF.